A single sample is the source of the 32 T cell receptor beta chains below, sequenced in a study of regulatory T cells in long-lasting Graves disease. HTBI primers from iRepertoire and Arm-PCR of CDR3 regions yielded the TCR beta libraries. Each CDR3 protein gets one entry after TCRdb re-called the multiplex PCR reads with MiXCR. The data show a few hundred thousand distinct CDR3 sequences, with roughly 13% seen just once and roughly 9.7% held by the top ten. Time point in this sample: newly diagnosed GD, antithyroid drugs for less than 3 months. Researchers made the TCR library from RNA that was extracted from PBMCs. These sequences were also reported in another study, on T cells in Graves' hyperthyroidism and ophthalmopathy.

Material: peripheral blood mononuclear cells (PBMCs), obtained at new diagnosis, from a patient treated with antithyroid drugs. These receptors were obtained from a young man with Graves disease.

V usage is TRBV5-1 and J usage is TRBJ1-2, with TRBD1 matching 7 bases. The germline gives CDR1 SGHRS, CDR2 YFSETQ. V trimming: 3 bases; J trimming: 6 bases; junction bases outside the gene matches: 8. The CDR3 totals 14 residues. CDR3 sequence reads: CASSWATGTDGYTF. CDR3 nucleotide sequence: TGCGCCAGCAGCTGGGCGACAGGGACGGATGGCTACACCTTC.

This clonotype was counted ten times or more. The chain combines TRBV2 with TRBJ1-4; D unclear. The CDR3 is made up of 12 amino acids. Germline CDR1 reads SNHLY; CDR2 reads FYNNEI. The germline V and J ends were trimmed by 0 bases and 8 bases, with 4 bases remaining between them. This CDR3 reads CASSEAPEKLFF. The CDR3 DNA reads TGTGCCAGCAGTGAAGCGCCCGAAAAACTGTTTTTT.

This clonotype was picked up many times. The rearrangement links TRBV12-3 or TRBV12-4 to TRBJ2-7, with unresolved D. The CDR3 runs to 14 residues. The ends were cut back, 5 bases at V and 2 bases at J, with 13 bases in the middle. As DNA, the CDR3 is TGTGCCAGCAGTCCCACCTGGGGAACCTACGAGCAGTACTTC. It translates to CASSPTWGTYEQYF.

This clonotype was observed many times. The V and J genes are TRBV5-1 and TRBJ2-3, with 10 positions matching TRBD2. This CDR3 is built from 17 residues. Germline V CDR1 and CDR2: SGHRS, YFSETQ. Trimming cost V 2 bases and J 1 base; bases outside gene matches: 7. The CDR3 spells CASSLAPGTSGTDTQYF. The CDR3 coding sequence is TGCGCCAGCAGCTTAGCCCCGGGGACTAGCGGCACAGATACGCAGTATTTT.

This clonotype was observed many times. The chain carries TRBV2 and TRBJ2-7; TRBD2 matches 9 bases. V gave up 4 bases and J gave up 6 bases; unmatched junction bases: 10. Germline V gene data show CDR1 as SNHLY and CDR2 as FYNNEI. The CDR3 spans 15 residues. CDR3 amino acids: CASSGDGGRAVEQYF. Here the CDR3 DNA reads TGTGCCAGCAGTGGGGATGGCGGGAGGGCCGTCGAGCAGTACTTC.

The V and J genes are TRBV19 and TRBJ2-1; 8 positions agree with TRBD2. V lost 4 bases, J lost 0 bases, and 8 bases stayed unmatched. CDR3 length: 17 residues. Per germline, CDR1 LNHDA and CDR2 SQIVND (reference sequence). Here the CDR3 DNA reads TGTGCCAGTAGTACCAAGACTAGCGCTTTCTCCTACAATGAGCAGTTCTTC. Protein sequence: CASSTKTSAFSYNEQFF.

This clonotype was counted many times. CDR3 residues: CASSEAYYSSTDTQYF. As DNA, the CDR3 is TGTGCCAGCAGTGAAGCTTACTACTCTAGCACAGATACGCAGTATTTT. The chain is built from TRBV2 and TRBJ2-3; D uncertain. V was clipped by 0 bases and J by 0 bases, with 10 bases between them. The length of the CDR3 is 16 residues. Per the germline V gene, CDR1 is SNHLY and CDR2 is FYNNEI.

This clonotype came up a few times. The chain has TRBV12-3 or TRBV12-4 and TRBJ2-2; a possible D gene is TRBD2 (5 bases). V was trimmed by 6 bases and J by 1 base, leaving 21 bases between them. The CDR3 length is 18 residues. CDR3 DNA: TGTGCCAGCAGGGCCGCCCTACTAGACTATGTGAACACCGGGGAGCTGTTTTTT. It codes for CASRAALLDYVNTGELFF.

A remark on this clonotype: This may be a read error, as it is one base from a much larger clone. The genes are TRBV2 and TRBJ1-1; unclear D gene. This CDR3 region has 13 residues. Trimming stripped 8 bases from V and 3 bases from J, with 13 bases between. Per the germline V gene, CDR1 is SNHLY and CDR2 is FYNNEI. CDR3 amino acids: CASARAYDTEAFF. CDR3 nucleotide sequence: TGTGCCAGCGCCCGGGCGTACGACACTGAAGCTTTCTTT.

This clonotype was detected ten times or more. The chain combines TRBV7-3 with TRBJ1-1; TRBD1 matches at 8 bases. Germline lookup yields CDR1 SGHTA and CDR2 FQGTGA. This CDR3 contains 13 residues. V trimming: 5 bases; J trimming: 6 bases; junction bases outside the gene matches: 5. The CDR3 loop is CASSTGGGPEAFF. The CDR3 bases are TGTGCCAGCAGCACAGGGGGAGGTCCTGAAGCTTTCTTT.

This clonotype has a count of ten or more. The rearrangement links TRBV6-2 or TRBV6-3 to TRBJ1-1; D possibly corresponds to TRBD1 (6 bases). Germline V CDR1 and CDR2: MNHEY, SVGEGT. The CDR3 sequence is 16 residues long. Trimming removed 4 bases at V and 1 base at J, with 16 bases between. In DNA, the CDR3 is TGTGCCAGCAGTTCGGTTAGGGGGGTGACGAACACTGAAGCTTTCTTT. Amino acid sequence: CASSSVRGVTNTEAFF.

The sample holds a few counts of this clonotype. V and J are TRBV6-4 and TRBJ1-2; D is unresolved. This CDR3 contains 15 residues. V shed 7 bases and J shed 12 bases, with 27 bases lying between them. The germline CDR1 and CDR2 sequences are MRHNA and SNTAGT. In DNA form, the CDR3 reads TGTGCCAGCATAAACGGGCCTCTTGATGGTGAGCAAAACACCTTC. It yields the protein CASINGPLDGEQNTF.

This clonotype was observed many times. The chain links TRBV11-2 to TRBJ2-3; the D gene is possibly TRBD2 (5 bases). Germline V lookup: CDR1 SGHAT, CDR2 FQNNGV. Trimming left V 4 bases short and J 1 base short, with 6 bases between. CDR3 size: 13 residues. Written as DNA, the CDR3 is TGTGCCAGCAGCTCCGGGGGCACAGATACGCAGTATTTT. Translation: CASSSGGTDTQYF. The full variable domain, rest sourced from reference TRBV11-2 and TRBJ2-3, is EAGVAQSPRYKIIEKRQSVAFWCNPISGHATLYWYQQILGQGPKLLIQFQNNGVVDDSQLPKDRFSAERLKGVDSTLKIQPAKLEDSAVYLCASSSGGTDTQYFGPGTRLTVL.

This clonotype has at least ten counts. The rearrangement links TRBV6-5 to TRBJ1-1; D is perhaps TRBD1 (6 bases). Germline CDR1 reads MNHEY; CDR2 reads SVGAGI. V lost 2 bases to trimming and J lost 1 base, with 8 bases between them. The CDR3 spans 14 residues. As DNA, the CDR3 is TGTGCCAGCAGTTACATAGGGGGGAACACTGAAGCTTTCTTT. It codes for CASSYIGGNTEAFF.

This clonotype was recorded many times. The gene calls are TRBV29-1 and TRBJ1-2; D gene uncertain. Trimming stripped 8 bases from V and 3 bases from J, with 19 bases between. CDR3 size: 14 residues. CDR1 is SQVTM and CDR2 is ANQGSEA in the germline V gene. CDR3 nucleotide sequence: TGCAGCCCTGCCTGGATTGGGAAGGACTATGGCTACACCTTC. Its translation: CSPAWIGKDYGYTF. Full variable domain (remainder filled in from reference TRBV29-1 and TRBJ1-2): SAVISQKPSRDICQRGTSLTIQCQVDSQVTMMFWYRQQPGQSLTLIATANQGSEATYESGFVIDKFPISRPNLTFSTLTVSNMSPEDSSIYLCSPAWIGKDYGYTFGSGTRLTVV.

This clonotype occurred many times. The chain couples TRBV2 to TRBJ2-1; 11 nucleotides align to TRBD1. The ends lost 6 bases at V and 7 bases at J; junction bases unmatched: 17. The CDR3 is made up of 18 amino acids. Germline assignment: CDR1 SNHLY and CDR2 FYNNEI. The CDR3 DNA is TGTGCCAGCAGCCCCGGGACAGGGGGGAGTGTGGCGGAGAATGAGCAGTTCTTC. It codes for CASSPGTGGSVAENEQFF.

In nucleotides, the CDR3 is TGTGCCAGCAGCTTAACGGTTGCTAGCGGGAGCCCCCACCTAAATGAGCAGTTCTTC. This gives the protein CASSLTVASGSPHLNEQFF. V and J are TRBV7-3 and TRBJ2-1; 10 bases match TRBD2. After removal of 0 bases from V and 7 bases from J, the junction contained 15 bases not matched to a gene. Looked up from germline, CDR1 is SGHTA and CDR2 is FQGTGA. This CDR3 has 19 residues.

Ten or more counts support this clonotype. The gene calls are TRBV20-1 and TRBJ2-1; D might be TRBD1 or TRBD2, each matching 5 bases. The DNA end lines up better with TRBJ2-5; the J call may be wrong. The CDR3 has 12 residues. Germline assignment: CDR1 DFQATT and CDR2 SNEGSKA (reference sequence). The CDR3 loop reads CSAYGASETQYF. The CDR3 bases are TGCAGTGCTTACGGGGCAAGCGAGACCCAGTACTTC.

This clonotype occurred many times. CDR3 nucleotides: TGTGCCAGCAGCTTATTTACAGCGACTCGCTCTGGGGCCAACGTCCTGACTTTC. This codes for CASSLFTATRSGANVLTF. This chain links TRBV7-9 with TRBJ2-6; D remains unclear. The CDR3 contains 18 residues. Germline V CDR1 and CDR2: SEHNR, FQNEAQ (reference sequence). V lost 2 bases and J lost 0, with 14 bases in between.

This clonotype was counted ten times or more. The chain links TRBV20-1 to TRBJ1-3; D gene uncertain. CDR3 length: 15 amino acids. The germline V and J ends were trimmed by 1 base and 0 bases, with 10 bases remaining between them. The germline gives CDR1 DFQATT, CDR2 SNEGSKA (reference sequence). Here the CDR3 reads CSARVEVPSGNTIYF. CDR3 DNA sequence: TGCAGTGCTAGAGTGGAGGTCCCCTCTGGAAACACCATATATTTT.

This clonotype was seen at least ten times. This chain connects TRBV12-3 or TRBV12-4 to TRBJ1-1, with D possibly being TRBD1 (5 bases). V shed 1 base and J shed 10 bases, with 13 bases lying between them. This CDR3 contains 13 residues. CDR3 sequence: CASSLVGMRGAFF. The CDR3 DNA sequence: TGTGCCAGCAGTTTAGTGGGGATGAGGGGAGCTTTCTTT.

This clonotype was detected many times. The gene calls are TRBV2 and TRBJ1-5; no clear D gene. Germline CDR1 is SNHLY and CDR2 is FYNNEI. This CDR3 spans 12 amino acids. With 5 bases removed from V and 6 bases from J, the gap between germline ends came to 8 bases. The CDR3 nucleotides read TGTGCCAGCAGTCGAGGCAGTCAGCCCCAGCATTTT. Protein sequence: CASSRGSQPQHF.

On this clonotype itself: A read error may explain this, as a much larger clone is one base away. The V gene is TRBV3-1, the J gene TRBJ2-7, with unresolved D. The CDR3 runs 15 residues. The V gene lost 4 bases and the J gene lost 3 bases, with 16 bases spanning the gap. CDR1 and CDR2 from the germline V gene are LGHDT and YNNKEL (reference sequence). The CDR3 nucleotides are TGTGCCAGCAGCCTGATGTTGGGTAGAAACTACGAGCAGTACTTC. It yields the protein CASSLMLGRNYEQYF.

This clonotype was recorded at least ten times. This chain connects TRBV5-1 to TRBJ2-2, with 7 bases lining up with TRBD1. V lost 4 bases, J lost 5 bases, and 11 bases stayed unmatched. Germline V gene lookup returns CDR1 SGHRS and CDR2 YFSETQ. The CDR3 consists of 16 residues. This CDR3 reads CASSLWTGLETGELFF. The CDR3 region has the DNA TGCGCCAGCAGCCTATGGACAGGCTTGGAGACCGGGGAGCTGTTTTTT.

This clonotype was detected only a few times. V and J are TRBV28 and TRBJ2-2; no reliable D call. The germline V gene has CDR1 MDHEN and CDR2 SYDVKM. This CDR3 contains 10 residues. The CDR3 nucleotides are TGTTGCGTCGGGTCCGGGGAGCTGTTTTTT. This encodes CCVGSGELFF.

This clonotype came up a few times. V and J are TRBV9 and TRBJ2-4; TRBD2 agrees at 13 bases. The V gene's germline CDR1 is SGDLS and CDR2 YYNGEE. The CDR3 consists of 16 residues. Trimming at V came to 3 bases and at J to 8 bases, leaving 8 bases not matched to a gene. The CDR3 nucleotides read TGTGCCAGCAGCGCTACTAGCGGGAGGGTTTCAGACATTCAGTACTTC. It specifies CASSATSGRVSDIQYF.

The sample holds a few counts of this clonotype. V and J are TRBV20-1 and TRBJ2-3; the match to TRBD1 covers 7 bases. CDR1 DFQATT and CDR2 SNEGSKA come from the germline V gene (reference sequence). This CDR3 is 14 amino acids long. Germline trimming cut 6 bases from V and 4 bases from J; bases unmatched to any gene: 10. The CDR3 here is CSAINRGQADTQYF. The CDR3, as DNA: TGCAGTGCCATAAACAGGGGCCAAGCAGATACGCAGTATTTT.

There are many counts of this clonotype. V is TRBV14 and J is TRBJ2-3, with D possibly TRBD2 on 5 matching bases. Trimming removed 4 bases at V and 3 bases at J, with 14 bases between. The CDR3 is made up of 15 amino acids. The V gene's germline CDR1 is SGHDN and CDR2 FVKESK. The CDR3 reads CASSLLDWTTDTQYF. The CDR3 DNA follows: TGTGCCAGCAGCCTCCTGGACTGGACTACAGATACGCAGTATTTT.

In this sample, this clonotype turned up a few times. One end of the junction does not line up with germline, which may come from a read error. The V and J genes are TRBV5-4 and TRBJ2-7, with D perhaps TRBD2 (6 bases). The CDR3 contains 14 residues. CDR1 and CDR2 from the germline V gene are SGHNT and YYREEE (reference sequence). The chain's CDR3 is CASGFGGSSYEQYF. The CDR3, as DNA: TGTGCCAGCGGCTTCGGAGGGAGCTCCTACGAGCAGTACTTC. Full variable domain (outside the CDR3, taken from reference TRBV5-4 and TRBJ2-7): ETGVTQSPTHLIKTRGQQVTLRCSSQSGHNTVSWYQQALGQGPQFIFQYYREEENGRGNFPPRFSGLQFPNYSSELNVNALELDDSALYLCASGFGGSSYEQYFGPGTRLTVT.

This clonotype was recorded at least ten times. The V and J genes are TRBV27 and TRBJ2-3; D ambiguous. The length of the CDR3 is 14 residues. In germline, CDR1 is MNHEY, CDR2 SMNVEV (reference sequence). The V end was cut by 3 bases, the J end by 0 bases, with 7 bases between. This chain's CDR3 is CASSFVLSTDTQYF. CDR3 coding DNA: TGTGCCAGCAGTTTTGTTCTGAGCACAGATACGCAGTATTTT.

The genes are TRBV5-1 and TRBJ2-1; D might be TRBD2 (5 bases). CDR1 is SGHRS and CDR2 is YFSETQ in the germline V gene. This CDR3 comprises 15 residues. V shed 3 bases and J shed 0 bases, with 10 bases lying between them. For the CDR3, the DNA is TGCGCCAGCAGCTCAGAGCGGCCCTCCTACAATGAGCAGTTCTTC. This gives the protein CASSSERPSYNEQFF.

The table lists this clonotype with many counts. In nucleotides, the CDR3 is TGCAGCGTTGAAGCGGTTTCCGGGACAGGGAAGGATGGCTACACCTTC. Protein sequence: CSVEAVSGTGKDGYTF. The chain couples TRBV29-1 to TRBJ1-2, with 9 bases aligning to TRBD1. The V gene's germline CDR1 is SQVTM and CDR2 ANQGSEA. V lost 1 base and J lost 6; bases outside the gene matches: 12. The CDR3 totals 16 residues.